This T cell receptor beta chain was sequenced during a study of cytotoxic CD8 clonotypes in ibrutinib-treated CLL. Cryopreserved PBMCs supplied roughly 2.1 micrograms of genomic DNA for TCR beta libraries. On this clone: The antigen is unknown.

This table comes from immunoSEQ multiplex PCR, and its TCRdb copy is limited to in-frame clones, with some not included. This table has some 140,000 clones, approximately 90% appearing once. Overall study findings and caveats: Private clonotypes, not public ones, expanded at ibrutinib response. Clonality was elevated at ibrutinib response and had returned toward baseline at progression.

CDR3 length: 15 amino acids. V was shortened by 0 bases and J by 8 bases, with 15 bases between the two germline ends. The V gene's germline CDR1 is SGHRS and CDR2 YFSETQ. Specimen: PBMCs, collected after 12 months of ibrutinib treatment. This TCR was recovered from a human donor with chronic lymphocytic leukemia. The rearrangement links TRBV5-1 to TRBJ2-4; D possibly matches TRBD1 or TRBD2 (6 bases each). CDR3: CASSLEGGTAHIQYF. The CDR3, as DNA: TGCGCCAGCAGCTTGGAAGGGGGGACGGCCCACATTCAGTACTTC.